This is a list of T cell receptor beta chains from one sample in a study of T cells in Graves' hyperthyroidism and ophthalmopathy. TCRdb re-called the multiplex PCR reads through MiXCR, storing one row per CDR3 protein. The sample consists of 500,000 to 750,000 distinct CDR3 sequences, around 45% of them appearing once. Source material: peripheral blood or thyroid tissue (not recorded which). The receptors stem from a woman aged 18-29 years with Graves' hyperthyroidism. Each CDR3 is given with its conserved first and last residue. The D gene is left open where the match is weak. A row's size may be missing; if present it is once, few, many or a size class.

CDR3aa	CDR3nt	abundance	j_gene	d_gene	v_gene
CASSSDPGSYEQYF	TGTGCCAGCAGCTCGGACCCGGGGTCCTACGAGCAGTACTTC	many	TRBJ2-7	NA	TRBV7-2
CASSSYGTEETQYF	TGTGCCAGCAGTTCCTATGGGACAGAAGAGACCCAGTACTTC	many	TRBJ2-5	TRBD1	TRBV6-5
CASSPPGTGEREQYF	TGTGCCAGCAGCCCACCCGGGACAGGGGAGAGGGAGCAGTACTTC	once	TRBJ2-7	TRBD1	TRBV9
CASSTSGTGVGYTF	TGTGCCAGCAGCACTAGCGGGACCGGGGTCGGCTACACCTTC	NA	TRBJ1-2	NA	TRBV9
CASSLTGGDETQYF	TGTGCCAGCAGCTTAACAGGGGGCGATGAGACCCAGTACTTC	NA	TRBJ2-5	TRBD1	TRBV5-5
CATSREVGAGYEQYF	TGTGCCACCAGCAGAGAAGTAGGGGCTGGCTACGAGCAGTACTTC	many	TRBJ2-7	NA	TRBV15
CASSPPVNEKLFF	TGTGCCAGCTCACCACCGGTTAATGAAAAACTGTTTTTT	few	TRBJ1-4	NA	TRBV18
CASSQGSDYNSPLHF	TGTGCCAGCAGCCAGGGCAGTGACTATAATTCACCCCTCCACTTT	many	TRBJ1-6	NA	TRBV4-2
CASREDRGLYTF	TGTGCCAGCAGGGAAGACAGGGGGCTCTACACCTTC	once	TRBJ1-2	TRBD1	TRBV2
CSARRIAGITQYF	TGCAGTGCTAGAAGGATCGCGGGGATCACCCAGTACTTC	NA	TRBJ2-5	NA	TRBV20-1
CASTGTSGSRETQYF	TGTGCCAGCACCGGGACTAGCGGGAGCAGGGAGACCCAGTACTTC	NA	TRBJ2-5	TRBD2	TRBV2
CASSGTNQETQYF	TGTGCCAGCAGCGGGACCAACCAGGAGACCCAGTACTTC	many	TRBJ2-5	NA	TRBV7-2
CASRRDRGRGQPQHF	TGTGCCAGCAGACGGGACAGGGGGCGGGGTCAGCCCCAGCATTTT	many	TRBJ1-5	TRBD1	TRBV12-3/TRBV12-4
CASSYSGGDGNQPQHF	TGTGCCAGCAGTTACTCGGGGGGGGATGGCAATCAGCCCCAGCATTTT	few	TRBJ1-5	NA	TRBV6-6
CSAPIGGRGTEAFF	TGCAGTGCTCCTATTGGGGGGCGGGGCACTGAAGCTTTCTTT	NA	TRBJ1-1	NA	TRBV20-1
CASGTSGRRFYEQYF	TGTGCCAGCGGGACTAGCGGGAGACGGTTCTACGAGCAGTACTTC	few	TRBJ2-7	TRBD2	TRBV12-3/TRBV12-4
CASSLGGTLRGETQYF	TGTGCCAGCAGTTTAGGCGGTACTCTAAGGGGAGAGACCCAGTACTTC	many	TRBJ2-5	NA	TRBV12-3/TRBV12-4
CASSPAPGTGGKNNYGYTF	TGTGCCAGCAGCCCTGCACCAGGGACAGGGGGCAAGAATAACTATGGCTACACCTTC	NA	TRBJ1-2	TRBD1	TRBV3-1